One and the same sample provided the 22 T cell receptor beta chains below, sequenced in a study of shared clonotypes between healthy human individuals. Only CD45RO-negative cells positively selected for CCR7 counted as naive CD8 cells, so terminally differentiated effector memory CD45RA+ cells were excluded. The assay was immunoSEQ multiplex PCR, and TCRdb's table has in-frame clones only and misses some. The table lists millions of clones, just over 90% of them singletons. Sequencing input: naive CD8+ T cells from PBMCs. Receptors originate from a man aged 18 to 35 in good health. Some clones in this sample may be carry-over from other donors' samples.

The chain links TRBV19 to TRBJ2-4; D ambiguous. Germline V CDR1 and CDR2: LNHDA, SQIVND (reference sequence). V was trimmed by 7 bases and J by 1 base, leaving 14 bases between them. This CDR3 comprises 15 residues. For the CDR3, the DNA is TGTGCCAGTACCTCAAAGGGCGACGCCAAAAACATTCAGTACTTC. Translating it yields CASTSKGDAKNIQYF.

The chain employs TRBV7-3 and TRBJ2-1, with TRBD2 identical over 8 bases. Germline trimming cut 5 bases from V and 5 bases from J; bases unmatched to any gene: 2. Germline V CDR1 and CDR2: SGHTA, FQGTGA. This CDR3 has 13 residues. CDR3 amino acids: CASSLAGDNEQFF. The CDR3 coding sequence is TGTGCCAGCAGCCTAGCGGGCGACAATGAGCAGTTCTTC.

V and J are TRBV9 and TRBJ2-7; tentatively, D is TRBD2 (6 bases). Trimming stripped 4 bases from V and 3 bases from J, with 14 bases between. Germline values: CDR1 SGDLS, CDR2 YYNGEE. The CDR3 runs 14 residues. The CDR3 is CASSPTGLVYEQYF. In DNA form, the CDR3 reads TGTGCCAGCAGCCCAACGGGACTGGTCTACGAGCAGTACTTC.

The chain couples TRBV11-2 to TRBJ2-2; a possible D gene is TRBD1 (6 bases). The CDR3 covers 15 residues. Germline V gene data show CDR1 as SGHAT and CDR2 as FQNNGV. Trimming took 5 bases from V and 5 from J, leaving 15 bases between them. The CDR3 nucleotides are TGTGCCAGCAGCCGCCAGCAGGGGCGGACCGGGGAGCTGTTTTTT. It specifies CASSRQQGRTGELFF.

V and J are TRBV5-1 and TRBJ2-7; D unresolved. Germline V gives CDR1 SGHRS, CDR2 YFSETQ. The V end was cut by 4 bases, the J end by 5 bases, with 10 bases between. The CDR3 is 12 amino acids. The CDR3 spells CASSHLDDEQYF. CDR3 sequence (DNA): TGCGCCAGCAGCCACTTAGACGACGAGCAGTACTTC.

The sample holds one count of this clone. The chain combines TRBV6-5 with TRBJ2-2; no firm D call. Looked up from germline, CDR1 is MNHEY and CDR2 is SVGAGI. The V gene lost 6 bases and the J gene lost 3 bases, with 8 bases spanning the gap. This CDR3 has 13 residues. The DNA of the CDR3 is TGTGCCAGCAGCTCCTACGACACCGGGGAGCTGTTTTTT. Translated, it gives CASSSYDTGELFF.

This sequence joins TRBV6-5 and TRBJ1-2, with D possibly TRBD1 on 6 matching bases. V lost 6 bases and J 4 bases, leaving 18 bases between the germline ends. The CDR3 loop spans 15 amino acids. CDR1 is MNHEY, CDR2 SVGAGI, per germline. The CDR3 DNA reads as TGTGCCAGCAGCCCGACCCGACAGGTCTCCTATGGCTACACCTTC. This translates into CASSPTRQVSYGYTF.

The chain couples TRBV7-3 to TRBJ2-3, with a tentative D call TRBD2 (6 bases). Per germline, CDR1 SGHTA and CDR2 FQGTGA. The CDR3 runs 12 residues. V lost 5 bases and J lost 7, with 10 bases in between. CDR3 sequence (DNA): TGTGCCAGCAGCGGGGGAGGATATACGCAGTATTTT. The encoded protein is CASSGGGYTQYF.

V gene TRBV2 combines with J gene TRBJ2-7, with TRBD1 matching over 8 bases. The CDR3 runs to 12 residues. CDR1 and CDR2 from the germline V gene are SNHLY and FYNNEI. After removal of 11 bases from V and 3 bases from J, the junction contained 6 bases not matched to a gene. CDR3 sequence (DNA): TGTGCCGGGACAGGCTACCTCTACGAGCAGTACTTC. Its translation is CAGTGYLYEQYF. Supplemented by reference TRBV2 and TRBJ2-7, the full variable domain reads EPEVTQTPSHQVTQMGQEVILRCVPISNHLYFYWYRQILGQKVEFLVSFYNNEISEKSEIFDDQFSVERPDGSNFTLKIRSTKLEDSAMYFCAGTGYLYEQYFGPGTRLTVT.

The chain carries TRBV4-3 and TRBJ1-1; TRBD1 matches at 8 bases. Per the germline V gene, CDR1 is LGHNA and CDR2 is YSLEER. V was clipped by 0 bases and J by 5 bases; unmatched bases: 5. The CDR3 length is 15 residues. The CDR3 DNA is TGCGCCAGCAGCCAAGATCGGAACAGGGGGACTGAAGCTTTCTTT. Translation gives CASSQDRNRGTEAFF.

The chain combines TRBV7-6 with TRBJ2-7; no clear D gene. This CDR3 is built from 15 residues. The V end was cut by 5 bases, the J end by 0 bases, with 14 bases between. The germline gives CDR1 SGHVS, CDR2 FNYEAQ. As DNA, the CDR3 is TGTGCCAGCAGCACCTCCAGGAGCAGCTCCTACGAGCAGTACTTC. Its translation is CASSTSRSSSYEQYF.

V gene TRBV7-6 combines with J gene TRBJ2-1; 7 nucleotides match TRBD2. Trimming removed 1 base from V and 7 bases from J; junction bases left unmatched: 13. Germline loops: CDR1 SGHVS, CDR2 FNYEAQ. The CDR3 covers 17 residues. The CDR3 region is CASSLESGIRFNNEQFF. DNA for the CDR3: TGTGCCAGCAGCTTAGAGAGCGGGATACGGTTCAATAATGAGCAGTTCTTC.

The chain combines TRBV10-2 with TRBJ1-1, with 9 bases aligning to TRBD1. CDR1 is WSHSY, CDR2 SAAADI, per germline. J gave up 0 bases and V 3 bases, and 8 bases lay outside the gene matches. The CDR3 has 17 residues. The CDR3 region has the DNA TGCGCCAGCAGTGACGCCGGGACAGGGCCAATGAACACTGAAGCTTTCTTT. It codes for CASSDAGTGPMNTEAFF.

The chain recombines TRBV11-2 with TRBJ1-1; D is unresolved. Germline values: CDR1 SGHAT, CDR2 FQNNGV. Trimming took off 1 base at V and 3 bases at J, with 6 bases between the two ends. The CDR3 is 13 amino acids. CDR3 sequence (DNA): TGTGCCAGCAGCTTAGGAGACGACACTGAAGCTTTCTTT. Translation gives CASSLGDDTEAFF.

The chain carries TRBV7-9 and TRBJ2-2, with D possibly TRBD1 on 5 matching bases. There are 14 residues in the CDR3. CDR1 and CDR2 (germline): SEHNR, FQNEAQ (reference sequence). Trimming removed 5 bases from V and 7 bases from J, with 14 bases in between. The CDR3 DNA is TGTGCCAGCAGCCAGTATGGGGCAATCGGGGAGCTGTTTTTT. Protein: CASSQYGAIGELFF. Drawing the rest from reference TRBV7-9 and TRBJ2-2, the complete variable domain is DTGVSQNPRHKITKRGQNVTFRCDPISEHNRLYWYRQTLGQGPEFLTYFQNEAQLEKSRLLSDRFSAERPKGSFSTLEIQRTEQGDSAMYLCASSQYGAIGELFFGEGSRLTVL.

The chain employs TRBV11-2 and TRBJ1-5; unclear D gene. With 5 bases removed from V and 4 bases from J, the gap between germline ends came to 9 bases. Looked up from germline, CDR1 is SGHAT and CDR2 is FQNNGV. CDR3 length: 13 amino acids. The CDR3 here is CASSQTINQPQHF. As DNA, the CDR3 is TGTGCCAGCAGCCAGACAATTAATCAGCCCCAGCATTTT.

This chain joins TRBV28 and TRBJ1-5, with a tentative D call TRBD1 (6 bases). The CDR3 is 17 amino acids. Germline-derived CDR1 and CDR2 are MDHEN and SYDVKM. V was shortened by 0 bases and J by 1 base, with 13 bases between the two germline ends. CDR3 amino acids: CASSLWGDRRSNQPQHF. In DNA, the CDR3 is TGTGCCAGCAGTTTATGGGGTGACAGGCGGAGCAATCAGCCCCAGCATTTT.

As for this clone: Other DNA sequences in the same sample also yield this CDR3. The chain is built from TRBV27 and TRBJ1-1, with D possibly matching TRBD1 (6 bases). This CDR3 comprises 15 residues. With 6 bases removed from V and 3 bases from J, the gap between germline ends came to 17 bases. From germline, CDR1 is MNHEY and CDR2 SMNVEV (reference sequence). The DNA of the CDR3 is TGTGCCAGCAGCCCAAGGACTGGGGGGCACACTGAAGCTTTCTTT. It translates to CASSPRTGGHTEAFF.

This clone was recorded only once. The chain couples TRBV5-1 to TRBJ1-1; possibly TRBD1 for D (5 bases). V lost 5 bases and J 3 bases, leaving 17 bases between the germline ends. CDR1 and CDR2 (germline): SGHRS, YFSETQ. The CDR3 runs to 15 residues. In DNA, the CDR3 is TGCGCCAGCAGAGAAGTTTTCGCGGGGCACACTGAAGCTTTCTTT. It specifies CASREVFAGHTEAFF. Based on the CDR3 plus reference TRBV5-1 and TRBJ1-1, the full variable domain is KAGVTQTPRYLIKTRGQQVTLSCSPISGHRSVSWYQQTPGQGLQFLFEYFSETQRNKGNFPGRFSGRQFSNSRSEMNVSTLELGDSALYLCASREVFAGHTEAFFGQGTRLTVV.

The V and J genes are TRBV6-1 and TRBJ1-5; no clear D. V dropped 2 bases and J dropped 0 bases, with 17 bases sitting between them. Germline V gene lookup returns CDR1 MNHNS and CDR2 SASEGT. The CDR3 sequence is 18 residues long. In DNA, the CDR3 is TGTGCCAGCAGTGAATACAGCGGCTACAGTTATAGCAATCAGCCCCAGCATTTT. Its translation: CASSEYSGYSYSNQPQHF.

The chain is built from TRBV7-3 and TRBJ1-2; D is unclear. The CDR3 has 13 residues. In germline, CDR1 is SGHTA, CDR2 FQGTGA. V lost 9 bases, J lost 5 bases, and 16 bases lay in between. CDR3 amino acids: CARGRTTSYGYTF. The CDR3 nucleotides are TGTGCCAGGGGGAGGACTACTTCATATGGCTACACCTTC.

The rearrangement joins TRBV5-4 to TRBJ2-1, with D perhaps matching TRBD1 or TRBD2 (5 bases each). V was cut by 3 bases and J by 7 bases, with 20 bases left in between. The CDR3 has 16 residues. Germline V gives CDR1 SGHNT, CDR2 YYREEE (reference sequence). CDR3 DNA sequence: TGTGCCAGCAGCTCAGGTAGCCGGGACCTACCGAATGAGCAGTTCTTC. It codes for CASSSGSRDLPNEQFF.